This T cell receptor (beta chain) emerged from a study of T cell repertoires in cytomegalovirus infection. The overall study: Recently described HLA-C-restricted plus well-studied HLA-B-restricted CMV epitopes were used. A matching HLA type, together with CMV infection, was signaled by public TCR beta signatures. Study-wide points: In two of eight donors, the top clonotype was HLA-C-restricted CMV-specific.

TCRdb re-analysed the reads in MiXCR, keeping a single row per CDR3 protein. This sample has 550,000 to 850,000 distinct CDR3 sequences, with 30% to 35% found just once. Note on this clonotype: Its cognate antigen is unknown.

Germline V gene sequence: CDR1 SGDLS, CDR2 YYNGEE. The ends were cut back, 0 bases at V and 4 bases at J, with 8 bases in the middle. The CDR3 spans 15 residues. This chain uses TRBV9 with TRBJ1-6; no clear D. The sequence came from a human donor in good health (CMV status not recorded). Some clones in this sample may be carry-over from other donors' samples. The input for sequencing was cultured PBMCs, taken from culture after CMV antigen stimulation. The CDR3 here is CASSVDIGYNSPLHF. The CDR3 region has the DNA TGTGCCAGCAGCGTAGATATCGGTTATAATTCACCCCTCCACTTT.